This TCR beta chain comes out of a study of blood T cells in healthy people across ages. Study results and limitations: Getting older went along with TCR beta diversity per million T cells dropping roughly linearly.

As to this clonotype: Its antigen is not identified.

Germline-derived CDR1 and CDR2 are LGHNT and FRNRAP. V dropped 5 bases and J dropped 1 base, with 11 bases sitting between them. The CDR3 sequence is 15 residues long. The authors ran a second PCR of about 7 to 11 cycles using a sample-barcoded 5' primer and a J-beta primer mix. TCRdb redid the calling of the 5' RACE reads with MiXCR, one entry per CDR3 protein. The table has 1.5 million or so distinct CDR3 sequences, 35% to 45% seen once. The donors, all healthy, were Caucasians living in Russia, aged about 6 to 100. Each individual donor underwent a draw of 8 to 10 milliliters of peripheral blood. The chain joins TRBV12-5 to TRBJ2-2, with unresolved D. The receptor's source is a young woman in good health. Sequencing was done on a sample of blood. CDR3 loop: CASGGPRRNTGELFF. CDR3 DNA sequence: TGTGCTAGTGGTGGGCCCCGGCGGAACACCGGGGAGCTGTTTTTT.